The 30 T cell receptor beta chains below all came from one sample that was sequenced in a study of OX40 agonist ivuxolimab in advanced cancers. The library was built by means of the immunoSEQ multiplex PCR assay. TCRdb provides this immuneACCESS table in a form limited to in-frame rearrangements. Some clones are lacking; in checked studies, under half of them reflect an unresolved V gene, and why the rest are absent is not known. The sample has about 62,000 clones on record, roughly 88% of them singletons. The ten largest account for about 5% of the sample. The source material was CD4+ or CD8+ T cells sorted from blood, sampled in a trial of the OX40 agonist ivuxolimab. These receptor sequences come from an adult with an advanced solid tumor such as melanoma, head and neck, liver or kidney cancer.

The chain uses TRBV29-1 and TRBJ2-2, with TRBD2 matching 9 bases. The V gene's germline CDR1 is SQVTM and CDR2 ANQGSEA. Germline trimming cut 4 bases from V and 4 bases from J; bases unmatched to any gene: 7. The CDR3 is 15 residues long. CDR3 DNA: TGCAGCGTTGGACCGACAGCGGGGGGCACCGGGGAGCTGTTTTTT. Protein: CSVGPTAGGTGELFF.

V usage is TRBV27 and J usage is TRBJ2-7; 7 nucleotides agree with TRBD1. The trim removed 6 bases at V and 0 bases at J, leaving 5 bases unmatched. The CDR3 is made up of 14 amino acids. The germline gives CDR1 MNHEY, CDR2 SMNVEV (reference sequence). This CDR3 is CASRGQSSSYEQYF. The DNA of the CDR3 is TGTGCCAGCAGGGGACAGTCCTCCTCCTACGAGCAGTACTTC.

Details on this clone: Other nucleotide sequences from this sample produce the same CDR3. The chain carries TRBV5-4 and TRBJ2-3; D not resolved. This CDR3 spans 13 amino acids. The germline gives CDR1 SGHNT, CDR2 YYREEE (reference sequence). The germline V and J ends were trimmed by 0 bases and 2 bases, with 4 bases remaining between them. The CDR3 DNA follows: TGTGCCAGCAGCTTGGGCACCACAGATACGCAGTATTTT. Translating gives CASSLGTTDTQYF.

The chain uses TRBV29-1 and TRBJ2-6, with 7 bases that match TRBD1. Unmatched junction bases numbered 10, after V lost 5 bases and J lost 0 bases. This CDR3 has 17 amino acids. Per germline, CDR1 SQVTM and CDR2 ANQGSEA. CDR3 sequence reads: CSVSRPGQTSGANVLTF. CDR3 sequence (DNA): TGCAGCGTTTCCCGACCGGGACAGACCTCTGGGGCCAACGTCCTGACTTTC.

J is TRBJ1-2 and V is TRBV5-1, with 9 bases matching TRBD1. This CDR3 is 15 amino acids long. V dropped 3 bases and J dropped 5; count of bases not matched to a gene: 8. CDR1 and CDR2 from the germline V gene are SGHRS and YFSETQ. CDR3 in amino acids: CASSSGQGTSYGYTF. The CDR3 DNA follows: TGCGCCAGCAGCTCAGGACAGGGGACGTCGTATGGCTACACCTTC. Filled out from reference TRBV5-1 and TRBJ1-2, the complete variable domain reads KAGVTQTPRYLIKTRGQQVTLSCSPISGHRSVSWYQQTPGQGLQFLFEYFSETQRNKGNFPGRFSGRQFSNSRSEMNVSTLELGDSALYLCASSSGQGTSYGYTFGSGTRLTVV.

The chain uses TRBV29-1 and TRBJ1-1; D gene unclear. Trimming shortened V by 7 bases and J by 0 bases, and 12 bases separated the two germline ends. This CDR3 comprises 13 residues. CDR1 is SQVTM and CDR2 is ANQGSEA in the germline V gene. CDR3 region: CSGLGTVNTEAFF. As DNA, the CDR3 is TGCAGCGGGCTAGGTACAGTGAACACTGAAGCTTTCTTT.

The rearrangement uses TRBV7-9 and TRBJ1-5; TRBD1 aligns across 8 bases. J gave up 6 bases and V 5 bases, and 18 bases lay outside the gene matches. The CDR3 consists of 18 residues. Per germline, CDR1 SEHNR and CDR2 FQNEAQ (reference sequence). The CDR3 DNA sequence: TGTGCCAGCAGCCTAGAGGTTGCAGGGGGCATAGGCGGTCAGCCCCAGCATTTT. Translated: CASSLEVAGGIGGQPQHF. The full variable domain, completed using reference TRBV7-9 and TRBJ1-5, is DTGVSQNPRHKITKRGQNVTFRCDPISEHNRLYWYRQTLGQGPEFLTYFQNEAQLEKSRLLSDRFSAERPKGSFSTLEIQRTEQGDSAMYLCASSLEVAGGIGGQPQHFGDGTRLSIL.

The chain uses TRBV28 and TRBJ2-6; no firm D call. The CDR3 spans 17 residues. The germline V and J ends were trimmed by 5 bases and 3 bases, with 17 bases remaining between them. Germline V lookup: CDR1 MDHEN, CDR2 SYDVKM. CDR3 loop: CASSRRWVSNGANVLTF. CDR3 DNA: TGTGCCAGCAGTCGACGGTGGGTTAGTAATGGGGCCAACGTCCTGACTTTC.

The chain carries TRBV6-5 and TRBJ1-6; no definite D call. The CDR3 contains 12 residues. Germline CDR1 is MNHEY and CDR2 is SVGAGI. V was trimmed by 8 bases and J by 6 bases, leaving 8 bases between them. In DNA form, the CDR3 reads TGTGCCAGCCGGGTCCCTAATTCACCCCTCCACTTT. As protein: CASRVPNSPLHF.

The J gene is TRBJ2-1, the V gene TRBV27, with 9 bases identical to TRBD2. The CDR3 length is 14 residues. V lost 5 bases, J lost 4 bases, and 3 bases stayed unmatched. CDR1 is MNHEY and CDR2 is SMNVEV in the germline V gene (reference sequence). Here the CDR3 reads CASSGSGSYNEQFF. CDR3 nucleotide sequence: TGTGCCAGCAGTGGTAGCGGGAGTTACAATGAGCAGTTCTTC.

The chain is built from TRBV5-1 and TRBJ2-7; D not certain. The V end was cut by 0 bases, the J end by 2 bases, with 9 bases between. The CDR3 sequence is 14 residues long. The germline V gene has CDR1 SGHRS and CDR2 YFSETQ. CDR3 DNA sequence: TGCGCCAGCAGCTTGGAGGGAATGCCCTACGAGCAGTACTTC. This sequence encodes CASSLEGMPYEQYF.

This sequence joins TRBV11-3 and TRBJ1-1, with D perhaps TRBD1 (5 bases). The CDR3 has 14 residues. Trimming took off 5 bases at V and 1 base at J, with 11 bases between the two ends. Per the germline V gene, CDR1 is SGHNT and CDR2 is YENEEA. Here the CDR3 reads CASSPNGGNTEAFF. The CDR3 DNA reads TGTGCCAGCAGCCCCAATGGGGGGAACACTGAAGCTTTCTTT.

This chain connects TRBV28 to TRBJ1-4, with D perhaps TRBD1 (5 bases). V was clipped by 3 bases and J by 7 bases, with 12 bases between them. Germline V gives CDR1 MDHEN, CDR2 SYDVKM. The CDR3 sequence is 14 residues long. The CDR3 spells CASSFGHIREKLFF. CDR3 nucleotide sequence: TGTGCCAGCAGTTTTGGACATATCCGTGAAAAACTGTTTTTT.

The CDR3 coding sequence is TGTGCCAGTAGTAACACCGGATACGGCCTGGACAATGAGCAGTTCTTC. Its protein product is CASSNTGYGLDNEQFF. The J gene is TRBJ2-1, the V gene TRBV19; no definite D call. Germline-derived CDR1 and CDR2 are LNHDA and SQIVND (reference sequence). The CDR3 is 16 residues long. The ends were cut back, 4 bases at V and 5 bases at J, with 18 bases in the middle.

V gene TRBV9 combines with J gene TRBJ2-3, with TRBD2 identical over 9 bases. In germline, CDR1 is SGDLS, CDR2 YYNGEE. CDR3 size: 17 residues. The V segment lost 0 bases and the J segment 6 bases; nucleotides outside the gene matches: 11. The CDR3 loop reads CASSVDSRGGLYDTQYF. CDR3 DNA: TGTGCCAGCAGCGTAGACTCGCGGGGGGGCCTTTATGATACGCAGTATTTT.

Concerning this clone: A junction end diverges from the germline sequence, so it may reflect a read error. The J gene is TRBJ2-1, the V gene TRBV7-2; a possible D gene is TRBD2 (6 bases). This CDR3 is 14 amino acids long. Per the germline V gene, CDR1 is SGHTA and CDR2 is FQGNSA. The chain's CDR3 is CASNLGIADNEQFF. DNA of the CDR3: TGTGCCAGCAACTTAGGGATAGCGGACAATGAGCAGTTCTTC.

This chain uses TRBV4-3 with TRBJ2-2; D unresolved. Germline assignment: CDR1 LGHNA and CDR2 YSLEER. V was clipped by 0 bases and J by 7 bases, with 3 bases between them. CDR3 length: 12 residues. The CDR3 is CASSQEVGELFF. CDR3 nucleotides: TGCGCCAGCAGCCAAGAGGTCGGGGAGCTGTTTTTT.

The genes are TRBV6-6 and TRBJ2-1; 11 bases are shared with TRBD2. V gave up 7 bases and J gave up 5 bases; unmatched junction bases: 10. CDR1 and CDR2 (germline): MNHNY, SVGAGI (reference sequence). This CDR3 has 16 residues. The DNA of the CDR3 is TGTGCCAGCACCAATACCGGGACTAGCGGAAACAATGAGCAGTTCTTC. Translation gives CASTNTGTSGNNEQFF.

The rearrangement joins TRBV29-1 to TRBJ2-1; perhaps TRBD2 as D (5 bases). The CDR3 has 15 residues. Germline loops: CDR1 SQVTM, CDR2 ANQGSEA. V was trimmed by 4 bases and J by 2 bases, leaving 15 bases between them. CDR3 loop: CSVGHGSAAYNEQFF. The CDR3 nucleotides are TGCAGCGTTGGGCATGGTAGCGCAGCCTACAATGAGCAGTTCTTC.

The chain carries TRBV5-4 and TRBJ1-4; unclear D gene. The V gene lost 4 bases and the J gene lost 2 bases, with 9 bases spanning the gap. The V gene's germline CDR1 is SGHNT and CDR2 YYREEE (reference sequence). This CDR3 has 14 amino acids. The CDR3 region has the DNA TGTGCCAGCAGCCTTGGGAGGACTAATGAAAAACTGTTTTTT. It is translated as CASSLGRTNEKLFF.

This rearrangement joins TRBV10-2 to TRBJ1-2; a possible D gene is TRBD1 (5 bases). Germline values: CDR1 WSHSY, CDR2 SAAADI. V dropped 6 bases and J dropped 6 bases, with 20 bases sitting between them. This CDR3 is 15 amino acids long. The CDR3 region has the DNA TGCGCCAGCAGGGCGGTGGGGCAGGACAATAATGGCTACACCTTC. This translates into CASRAVGQDNNGYTF.

CDR3 protein: CASSLTGVQGKLFF. For the CDR3, the DNA is TGTGCCAGCAGCCTGACAGGGGTTCAGGGAAAACTGTTTTTT. The V gene is TRBV7-9, the J gene TRBJ1-4; TRBD1 agrees at 8 bases. Trimming removed 5 bases from V and 10 bases from J; junction bases left unmatched: 9. CDR1 and CDR2 (germline): SEHNR, FQNEAQ (reference sequence). CDR3 length: 14 amino acids.

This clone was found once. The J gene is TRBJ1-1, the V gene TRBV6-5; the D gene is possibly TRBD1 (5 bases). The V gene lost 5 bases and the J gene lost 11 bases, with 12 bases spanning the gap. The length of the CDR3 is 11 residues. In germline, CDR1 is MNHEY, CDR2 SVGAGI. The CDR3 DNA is TGTGCCAGCAGTCAAGGGGTTGGCGCTTTCTTT. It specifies CASSQGVGAFF.

The CDR3 spells CASSLGNDGETQYF. The CDR3 nucleotides read TGTGCCAGCAGTCTGGGGAACGACGGAGAGACCCAGTACTTC. V and J are TRBV6-1 and TRBJ2-5; D unresolved. The V end was cut by 5 bases, the J end by 4 bases, with 14 bases between. CDR3 length equals 14 residues. The V gene's germline CDR1 is MNHNS and CDR2 SASEGT.

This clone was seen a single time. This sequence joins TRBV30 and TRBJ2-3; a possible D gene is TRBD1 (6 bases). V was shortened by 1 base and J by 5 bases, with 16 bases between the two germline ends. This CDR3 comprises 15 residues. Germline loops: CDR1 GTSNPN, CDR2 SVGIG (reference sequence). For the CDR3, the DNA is TGTGCCTGGAGTGGAATACAGGGTGTGGGAGATACGCAGTATTTT. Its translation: CAWSGIQGVGDTQYF.

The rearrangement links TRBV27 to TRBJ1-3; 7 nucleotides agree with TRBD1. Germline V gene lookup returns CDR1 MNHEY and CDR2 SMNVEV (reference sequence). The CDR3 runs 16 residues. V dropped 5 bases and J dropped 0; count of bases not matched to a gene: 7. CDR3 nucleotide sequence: TGTGCCAGCAGTGCCGGACAGGTTTACTCTGGAAACACCATATATTTT. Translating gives CASSAGQVYSGNTIYF.

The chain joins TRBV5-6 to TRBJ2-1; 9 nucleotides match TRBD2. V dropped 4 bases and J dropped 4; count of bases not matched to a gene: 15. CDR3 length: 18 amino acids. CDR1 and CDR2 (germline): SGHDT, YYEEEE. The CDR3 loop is CASSQDSGSPSLYNEQFF. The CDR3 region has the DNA TGTGCCAGCAGCCAAGATAGCGGGAGCCCTTCTCTTTACAATGAGCAGTTCTTC.

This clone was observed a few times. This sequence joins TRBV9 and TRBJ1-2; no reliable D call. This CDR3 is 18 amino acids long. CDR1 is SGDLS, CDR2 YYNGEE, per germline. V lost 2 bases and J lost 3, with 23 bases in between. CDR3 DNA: TGTGCCAGCAGCGTTGAATCCCCAACGTTTACAACCCACTATGGCTACACCTTC. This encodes CASSVESPTFTTHYGYTF.

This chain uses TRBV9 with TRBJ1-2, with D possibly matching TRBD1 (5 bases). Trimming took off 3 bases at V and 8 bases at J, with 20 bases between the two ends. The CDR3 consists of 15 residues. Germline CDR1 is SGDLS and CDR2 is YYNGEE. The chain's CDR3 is CASSAQVGGKEGYTF. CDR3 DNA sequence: TGTGCCAGCAGCGCCCAAGTGGGGGGAAAGGAAGGCTACACCTTC.

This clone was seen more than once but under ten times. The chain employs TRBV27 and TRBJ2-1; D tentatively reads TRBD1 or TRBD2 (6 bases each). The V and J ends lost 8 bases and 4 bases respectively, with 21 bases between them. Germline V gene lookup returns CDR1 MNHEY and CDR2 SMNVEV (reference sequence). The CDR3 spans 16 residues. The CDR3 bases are TGTGCCAGCGCACCCGGAGGGACGACAGGATACAATGAGCAGTTCTTC. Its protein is CASAPGGTTGYNEQFF.